The 31 T cell receptor beta chains below all came from one sample that was sequenced in a study of response to subunit inactivated influenza vaccine. TCRdb re-derived calls from the RT-PCR reads in MiXCR, one entry per CDR3 protein. The table lists about 500,000 distinct CDR3 sequences, approximately 16% of them singletons. This specimen was CD4+ T cells sorted from PBMCs, taken less than 30 months after vaccination. Receptors were obtained from a man aged 50-75 years who received an inactivated influenza vaccine.

This clonotype has a handful of counts. The chain uses TRBV27 and TRBJ2-1; 8 bases fit TRBD2. The length of the CDR3 is 14 residues. Trimming at V came to 4 bases and at J to 5 bases, leaving 4 bases not matched to a gene. Germline CDR1 is MNHEY and CDR2 is SMNVEV (reference sequence). CDR3 amino acids: CASSSGLGNNEQFF. As DNA, the CDR3 is TGTGCCAGCAGTTCGGGACTAGGGAACAATGAGCAGTTCTTC.

The chain employs TRBV20-1 and TRBJ2-1, with 9 nucleotides matching TRBD1. The germline V gene encodes CDR1 DFQATT and CDR2 SNEGSKA (reference sequence). Unmatched junction bases numbered 7, after V lost 3 bases and J lost 1 base. The CDR3 is 16 amino acids. The chain's CDR3 is CSASKLDRGSYNEQFF. For the CDR3, the DNA is TGCAGTGCTAGTAAGCTGGACAGGGGATCCTACAATGAGCAGTTCTTC.

The table lists this clonotype with many counts. The V gene is TRBV7-8, the J gene TRBJ2-5; 9 bases line up with TRBD2. Germline V gene lookup returns CDR1 SGHVS and CDR2 FQNEAQ. CDR3 length equals 14 residues. The junction had 0 bases not matched to a gene; V was cut back by 1 base and J by 3 bases. CDR3 coding DNA: TGTGCCAGCAGCTTAGGACTAGCGGAAGAGACCCAGTACTTC. Protein: CASSLGLAEETQYF.

A few counts support this clonotype. This chain connects TRBV5-1 to TRBJ2-7; 7 bases match TRBD1. Germline-derived CDR1 and CDR2 are SGHRS and YFSETQ. With 4 bases clipped from V and 2 bases from J, the junction kept 12 bases outside the gene matches. The CDR3 has 16 residues. The CDR3 reads CASSGTMGQLPYEQYF. The CDR3 DNA reads TGCGCCAGCAGCGGTACTATGGGACAGCTGCCCTACGAGCAGTACTTC.

This clonotype has just a few counts. The CDR3 loop reads CSAKPNPGQGSEQYF. The CDR3 nucleotides are TGCAGTGCTAAACCCAATCCGGGACAGGGCTCCGAGCAGTACTTC. This chain uses TRBV20-1 with TRBJ2-7; the match to TRBD1 covers 9 bases. Unmatched junction bases numbered 13, after V lost 4 bases and J lost 6 bases. This CDR3 is 15 amino acids long. CDR1 DFQATT and CDR2 SNEGSKA come from the germline V gene (reference sequence).

V and J are TRBV9 and TRBJ2-1; the match to TRBD2 covers 8 bases. The CDR3 has 12 amino acids. Trimming took 7 bases from V and 8 from J; bases not matched to a gene: 5. Germline V gene sequence: CDR1 SGDLS, CDR2 YYNGEE. The DNA for the CDR3 is TGTGCCAGCGCTCGGGAGGGGTATGAGCAGTTCTTC. The encoded protein is CASAREGYEQFF.

The V and J genes are TRBV9 and TRBJ2-1; TRBD1 matches at 10 bases. The trim removed 2 bases at V and 8 bases at J, leaving 7 bases unmatched. From germline, CDR1 is SGDLS and CDR2 YYNGEE. The CDR3 runs to 15 residues. Written as DNA, the CDR3 is TGTGCCAGCAGCGTCTTCGGGACAGGGGTCGATGAGCAGTTCTTC. Translating it yields CASSVFGTGVDEQFF.

This clonotype was seen many times. This chain uses TRBV12-3 or TRBV12-4 with TRBJ1-5; no clear D. V lost 1 base and J lost 0, with 7 bases in between. The CDR3 length is 15 residues. In DNA, the CDR3 is TGTGCCAGCAGTTTAGTGGGGTTTAGCAATCAGCCCCAGCATTTT. This sequence encodes CASSLVGFSNQPQHF.

V usage is TRBV7-2 and J usage is TRBJ2-7; the D is unclear. This CDR3 is built from 15 residues. Per the germline V gene, CDR1 is SGHTA and CDR2 is FQGNSA. V lost 2 bases and J lost 1, with 12 bases in between. The CDR3 loop reads CASSLQGFGSYEQYF. CDR3 coding DNA: TGTGCCAGCAGCTTACAAGGGTTCGGTTCCTACGAGCAGTACTTC.

The chain is built from TRBV7-2 and TRBJ2-5, with 9 positions matching TRBD2. The CDR3 sequence is 14 residues long. Germline V gene lookup returns CDR1 SGHTA and CDR2 FQGNSA. V lost 5 bases to trimming and J lost 9 bases; unmatched junction nucleotides: 10. This chain's CDR3 is CASSLQRGVKAQYF. The CDR3 DNA follows: TGTGCCAGCAGCCTTCAGCGGGGGGTCAAGGCCCAGTACTTC.

The chain joins TRBV5-1 to TRBJ2-2; D unclear. Germline V gene lookup returns CDR1 SGHRS and CDR2 YFSETQ. The V and J ends lost 0 bases and 6 bases respectively, with 12 bases between them. The CDR3 spans 15 residues. This CDR3 reads CASSLEPRAPGELFF. CDR3 nucleotides: TGCGCCAGCAGCTTGGAACCCCGCGCTCCCGGGGAGCTGTTTTTT. Using reference TRBV5-1 and TRBJ2-2 for the parts outside the CDR3, the full variable domain is KAGVTQTPRYLIKTRGQQVTLSCSPISGHRSVSWYQQTPGQGLQFLFEYFSETQRNKGNFPGRFSGRQFSNSRSEMNVSTLELGDSALYLCASSLEPRAPGELFFGEGSRLTVL.

The chain recombines TRBV7-9 with TRBJ2-1; 10 nucleotides agree with TRBD1. Looked up from germline, CDR1 is SEHNR and CDR2 is FQNEAQ (reference sequence). The CDR3 extends over 13 amino acids. Losses at the gene ends were 5 bases for V and 9 bases for J; bases not matched to a gene: 4. The CDR3 reads CASSVDRGAEQFF. As DNA, the CDR3 is TGTGCCAGCAGCGTGGACAGGGGGGCTGAGCAGTTCTTC. The whole variable domain, filled in from reference TRBV7-9 and TRBJ2-1, reads DTGVSQNPRHKITKRGQNVTFRCDPISEHNRLYWYRQTLGQGPEFLTYFQNEAQLEKSRLLSDRFSAERPKGSFSTLEIQRTEQGDSAMYLCASSVDRGAEQFFGPGTRLTVL.

At least ten counts were recorded for this clonotype. The DNA of the CDR3 is TGCAGCGTTTGGGGGGGAGGGTATGGCTACACCTTC. It yields the protein CSVWGGGYGYTF. The chain recombines TRBV29-1 with TRBJ1-2, with D maybe TRBD1 (5 bases). V was cut by 5 bases and J by 5 bases, with 12 bases left in between. Germline CDR1 SQVTM, CDR2 ANQGSEA. The CDR3 loop spans 12 amino acids.

This clonotype showed up just a few times. This sequence joins TRBV28 and TRBJ1-5; D not certain. V was shortened by 10 bases and J by 0 bases, with 13 bases between the two germline ends. CDR3 length: 14 residues. CDR1 and CDR2 (germline): MDHEN, SYDVKM. The CDR3 nucleotides are TGTGCCACTGGAGCAGATTTTAGCAATCAGCCCCAGCATTTT. It translates to CATGADFSNQPQHF. Full variable domain (rest looked up from reference TRBV28 and TRBJ1-5): DVKVTQSSRYLVKRTGEKVFLECVQDMDHENMFWYRQDPGLGLRLIYFSYDVKMKEKGDIPEGYSVSREKKERFSLILESASTNQTSMYLCATGADFSNQPQHFGDGTRLSIL.

At least ten counts were recorded for this clonotype. The rearrangement uses TRBV4-2 and TRBJ1-4, with a tentative D call TRBD1 (6 bases). Trimming cost V 1 base and J 4 bases, with 13 bases left between them. CDR3 length equals 16 residues. Germline lookup yields CDR1 LGHNA and CDR2 YNFKEQ. The CDR3 spells CASSQAIQGSNEKLFF. CDR3 bases: TGTGCCAGCAGCCAAGCCATACAGGGAAGTAATGAAAAACTGTTTTTT.

The gene calls are TRBV30 and TRBJ2-3; TRBD2 matches 11 bases. The V gene end was trimmed by 0 bases and the J gene end by 1 base; junction bases not matched to a gene: 6. CDR3 size: 17 residues. CDR1 is GTSNPN and CDR2 is SVGIG in the germline V gene (reference sequence). As DNA, the CDR3 is TGTGCCTGGAGTGTAAGGGCTAGCGGGGGGCGCACAGATACGCAGTATTTT. It codes for CAWSVRASGGRTDTQYF. The entire variable domain, with the rest obtained from reference TRBV30 and TRBJ2-3, is as follows: SQTIHQWPATLVQPVGSPLSLECTVEGTSNPNLYWYRQAAGRGLQLLFYSVGIGQISSEVPQNLSASRPQDRQFILSSKKLLLSDSGFYLCAWSVRASGGRTDTQYFGPGTRLTVL.

CDR3 sequence reads: CASSSSAIPFGQFF. For the CDR3, the DNA is TGTGCCAGCAGCTCCTCGGCCATTCCTTTTGGGCAGTTCTTC. The chain recombines TRBV7-9 with TRBJ2-1; no clear D gene. This CDR3 contains 14 residues. Between the trimmed V and J ends, which lost 4 bases and 12 bases, there was a span of 19 bases. In germline, CDR1 is SEHNR, CDR2 FQNEAQ (reference sequence).

The V and J genes are TRBV15 and TRBJ2-2; 7 nucleotides align to TRBD1. Losses at the gene ends were 0 bases for V and 0 bases for J; bases not matched to a gene: 4. The germline CDR1 and CDR2 sequences are LNHNV and YYDKDF (reference sequence). The CDR3 has 17 amino acids. CDR3 sequence (DNA): TGTGCCACCAGCAGAGATAGGACAGGAGCGAACACCGGGGAGCTGTTTTTT. Protein sequence: CATSRDRTGANTGELFF.

This clonotype showed up just a few times. CDR3 loop: CASSNLRTGVAGELFF. The CDR3 nucleotides are TGCGCCAGCAGTAATCTGAGGACAGGGGTGGCCGGGGAGCTGTTTTTT. The chain joins TRBV4-1 to TRBJ2-2; 9 nucleotides align to TRBD1. The V segment lost 6 bases and the J segment 6 bases; nucleotides outside the gene matches: 11. The CDR3 runs to 16 residues. The germline gives CDR1 MGHRA, CDR2 YSYEKL.

This clonotype showed up just a few times. The chain couples TRBV28 to TRBJ2-4; D is perhaps TRBD1 (6 bases). The CDR3 spans 14 residues. Trimming took off 6 bases at V and 10 bases at J, with 19 bases between the two ends. Germline CDR1 is MDHEN and CDR2 is SYDVKM. The CDR3 DNA reads TGTGCCAGCAGCCCGGGGACAAGTCTTTCGATTCAGTACTTC. Translation: CASSPGTSLSIQYF.

This clonotype was detected a few times. As DNA, the CDR3 is TGTGCCTGGAGTGTTGGGCATGGAGCGGGGGGGCTAAATGAGCAGTTCTTC. Protein product: CAWSVGHGAGGLNEQFF. The chain combines TRBV30 with TRBJ2-1; TRBD2 agrees at 10 bases. This CDR3 spans 17 amino acids. V was clipped by 0 bases and J by 7 bases; unmatched bases: 12. CDR1 and CDR2 from the germline V gene are GTSNPN and SVGIG (reference sequence).

This clonotype was seen a handful of times. This chain uses TRBV5-4 with TRBJ2-3, with D hard to call. CDR3 length: 12 amino acids. Germline V CDR1 and CDR2: SGHNT, YYREEE (reference sequence). V shed 1 base and J shed 6 bases, with 6 bases lying between them. CDR3 region: CASSLSEDTQYF. The DNA of the CDR3 is TGTGCCAGCAGCTTGTCTGAGGATACGCAGTATTTT.

This clonotype was seen a handful of times. The chain links TRBV20-1 to TRBJ1-1; a possible D gene is TRBD1 (6 bases). The germline V gene encodes CDR1 DFQATT and CDR2 SNEGSKA (reference sequence). Trimming cost V 0 bases and J 8 bases, with 13 bases left between them. The CDR3 sequence is 13 residues long. CDR3 protein: CSARDLRGREAFF. CDR3 in DNA: TGCAGTGCTAGAGATCTCAGGGGACGAGAAGCTTTCTTT.

This clonotype has a handful of counts. This chain uses TRBV12-3 or TRBV12-4 with TRBJ2-3; TRBD2 agrees at 8 bases. Germline trimming cut 3 bases from V and 1 base from J; bases unmatched to any gene: 3. The CDR3 covers 15 residues. CDR3 region: CASSFGRGGTDTQYF. As DNA, the CDR3 is TGTGCCAGCAGTTTTGGGCGGGGGGGCACAGATACGCAGTATTTT.

This clonotype has only a few counts. Possible read error: a much larger clone is one base away. The rearrangement uses TRBV27 and TRBJ2-6; D is ambiguous. This CDR3 region has 13 residues. V gave up 2 bases and J gave up 3 bases, with 2 bases separating them. CDR1 is MNHEY and CDR2 is SMNVEV in the germline V gene (reference sequence). CDR3 region: CASSLIGANVLTF. The CDR3 DNA is TGTGCCAGCAGTTTAATTGGGGCCAACGTCCTGACTTTC.

This chain uses TRBV12-3 or TRBV12-4 with TRBJ2-7, with TRBD1 matching 9 bases. This CDR3 comprises 12 residues. After removal of 6 bases from V and 6 bases from J, the junction contained 3 bases not matched to a gene. The CDR3 coding sequence is TGTGCCAGCAGAACAGGGGGCGGCGAGCAGTACTTC. Protein sequence: CASRTGGGEQYF.

This clonotype has just a few counts. The genes are TRBV7-9 and TRBJ1-4; tentative D call: TRBD1 (5 bases). Germline V gene lookup returns CDR1 SEHNR and CDR2 FQNEAQ (reference sequence). The CDR3 runs 14 residues. The V end lost 0 bases, the J end lost 7 bases, and 9 bases lay between the germline ends. CDR3 DNA sequence: TGTGCCAGCAGCTTAGCGAGGGGCCGTGAAAAACTGTTTTTT. This codes for CASSLARGREKLFF.

The V call is TRBV13, the J call TRBJ2-7; D unclear. With 3 bases removed from V and 1 base from J, the gap between germline ends came to 22 bases. Germline values: CDR1 PRHDT, CDR2 FYEKMQ (reference sequence). CDR3 size: 18 residues. CDR3 DNA: TGTGCCAGCAGCTTTATGGGCCGAGGTCTGGCGGAGTCCTACGAGCAGTACTTC. Amino acid sequence: CASSFMGRGLAESYEQYF.

This clonotype was counted a single time. The V gene is TRBV20-1, the J gene TRBJ1-1; 7 bases are a match to TRBD1. Germline CDR1 DFQATT, CDR2 SNEGSKA (reference sequence). The CDR3 extends over 15 amino acids. V was clipped by 2 bases and J by 1 base; unmatched bases: 7. The CDR3, as DNA: TGCAGTGCTAGAACAGCGGACAGGAGGAACACTGAAGCTTTCTTT. Protein: CSARTADRRNTEAFF.

The chain is built from TRBV6-4 and TRBJ1-1; a possible D gene is TRBD1 (5 bases). Trimming pared 3 bases from V and 6 bases from J, leaving 14 bases between. The CDR3 spans 14 residues. CDR1 and CDR2 from the germline V gene are MRHNA and SNTAGT. The CDR3 coding sequence is TGTGCCAGCAGTGAATTTTCAGGGAGCGCTGAAGCTTTCTTT. Residues: CASSEFSGSAEAFF.

This clonotype appeared many times. The chain has TRBV12-3 or TRBV12-4 and TRBJ2-1, with D possibly being TRBD2 (5 bases). Trimming pared 3 bases from V and 7 bases from J, leaving 13 bases between. The CDR3 consists of 14 residues. CDR3 DNA: TGTGCCAGCAGTTTTGGTGGGAGCGTGAATGAGCAGTTCTTC. It translates to CASSFGGSVNEQFF.